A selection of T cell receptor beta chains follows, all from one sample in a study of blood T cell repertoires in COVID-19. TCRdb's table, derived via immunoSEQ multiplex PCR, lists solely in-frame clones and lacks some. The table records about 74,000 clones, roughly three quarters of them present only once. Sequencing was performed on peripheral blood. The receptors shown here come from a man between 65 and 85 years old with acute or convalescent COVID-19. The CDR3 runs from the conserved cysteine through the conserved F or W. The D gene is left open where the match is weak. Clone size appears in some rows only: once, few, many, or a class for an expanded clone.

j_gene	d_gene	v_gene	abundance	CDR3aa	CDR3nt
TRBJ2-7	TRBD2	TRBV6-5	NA	CASTRAGLAGAEQYF	TGTGCCAGCACTCGAGCGGGACTAGCGGGAGCCGAGCAGTACTTC
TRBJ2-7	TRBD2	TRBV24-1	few	CATSEQLAGGLYEQYF	TGTGCCACCAGTGAACAACTAGCGGGAGGGCTCTACGAGCAGTACTTC
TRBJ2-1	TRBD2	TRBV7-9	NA	CASSLGEASGFYNEQFF	TGTGCCAGCAGCTTAGGAGAGGCTAGCGGGTTTTACAATGAGCAGTTCTTC
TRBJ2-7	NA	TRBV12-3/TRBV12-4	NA	CASRGSTYEQYF	TGTGCCAGCAGGGGCAGCACCTACGAGCAGTACTTC
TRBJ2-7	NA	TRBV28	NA	CASEGGVDYEQYF	TGTGCCAGCGAAGGAGGGGTGGACTACGAGCAGTACTTC
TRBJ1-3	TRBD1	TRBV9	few	CASSAQQGAAGNTIYF	TGTGCCAGCAGCGCTCAACAGGGGGCGGCCGGAAACACCATATATTTT
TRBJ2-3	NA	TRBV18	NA	CASSGGVTDTQYF	TGTGCCAGCTCTGGCGGGGTCACAGATACGCAGTATTTT
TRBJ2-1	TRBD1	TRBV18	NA	CASSPRGQGAFEQFF	TGTGCCAGCTCACCTAGAGGACAGGGGGCATTTGAGCAGTTCTTC
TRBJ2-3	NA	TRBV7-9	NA	CASSLGTALGGTQYF	TGTGCCAGCAGCTTAGGAACAGCGCTCGGAGGTACGCAGTATTTT
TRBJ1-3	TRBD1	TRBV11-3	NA	CASTPQDRGFGNTIYF	TGTGCCAGCACCCCCCAGGACAGGGGGTTTGGAAACACCATATATTTT
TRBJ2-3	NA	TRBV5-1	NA	CASRFSGWGTDTQYF	TGCGCCAGCCGGTTCTCGGGATGGGGCACAGATACGCAGTATTTT
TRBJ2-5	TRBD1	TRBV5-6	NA	CASSWGQGETQYF	TGTGCCAGCAGCTGGGGACAGGGGGAGACCCAGTACTTC
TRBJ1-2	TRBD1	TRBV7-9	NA	CASSLWTGVPYGYTF	TGTGCCAGCAGCTTATGGACAGGGGTCCCCTATGGCTACACCTTC
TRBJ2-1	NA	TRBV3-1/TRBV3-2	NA	CASSQIRERALSYNEQFF	TGTGCCAGCAGCCAGATTAGGGAGCGGGCTCTCTCCTACAATGAGCAGTTCTTC
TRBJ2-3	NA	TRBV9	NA	CASSAPGLGGSQYF	TGTGCCAGCAGCGCACCGGGACTGGGGGGATCGCAGTATTTT
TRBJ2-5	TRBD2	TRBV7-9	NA	CASSSASGSRETQYF	TGTGCCAGCAGCTCCGCCAGCGGGAGCCGAGAGACCCAGTACTTC
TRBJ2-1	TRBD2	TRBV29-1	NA	CSVKSSGFNEQFF	TGCAGCGTGAAATCTAGCGGGTTCAATGAGCAGTTCTTC
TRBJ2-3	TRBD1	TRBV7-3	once	CASSPFRDRGADTQYF	TGTGCCAGCAGCCCTTTCCGGGACAGGGGAGCAGATACGCAGTATTTT
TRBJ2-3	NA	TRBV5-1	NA	CASREALSSTDTQYF	TGCGCCAGCAGAGAGGCCTTATCTAGCACAGATACGCAGTATTTT
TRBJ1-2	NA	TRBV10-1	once	CASSEAEGRGYTF	TGCGCCAGCAGTGAAGCGGAGGGGCGCGGCTACACCTTC
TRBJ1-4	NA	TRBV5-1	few	CASSLTPDNEKLFF	TGCGCCAGCAGCCTGACACCGGATAATGAAAAACTGTTTTTT
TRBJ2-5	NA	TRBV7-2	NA	CASSATGLETQYF	TGTGCCAGCAGCGCCACAGGTTTGGAGACCCAGTACTTC
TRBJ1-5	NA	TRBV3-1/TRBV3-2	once	CASSQDGGLGQPQHF	TGTGCCAGCAGCCAAGATGGCGGTTTAGGACAGCCCCAGCATTTT
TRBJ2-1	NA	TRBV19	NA	CASSSDSSSYNEQFF	TGTGCCAGTAGTAGCGACTCTAGCTCCTACAATGAGCAGTTCTTC
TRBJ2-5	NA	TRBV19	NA	CASMEGGYETQYF	TGTGCCAGTATGGAGGGCGGTTACGAGACCCAGTACTTC
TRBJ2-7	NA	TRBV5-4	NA	CASSLARGAGYEQYF	TGTGCCAGCAGTCTCGCCCGGGGGGCGGGTTACGAGCAGTACTTC
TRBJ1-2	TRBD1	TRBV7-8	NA	CASSLPSQGVFYGYTF	TGTGCCAGCAGCTTACCCTCACAGGGGGTTTTTTATGGCTACACCTTC
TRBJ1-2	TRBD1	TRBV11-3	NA	CASSLDRKGTGGCYGYTF	TGTGCCAGCAGCTTAGACAGAAAGGGGACAGGGGGCTGCTATGGCTACACCTTC
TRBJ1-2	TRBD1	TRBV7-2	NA	CASSLGTGELYGYTF	TGTGCCAGCAGCTTAGGGACAGGGGAACTCTATGGCTACACCTTC
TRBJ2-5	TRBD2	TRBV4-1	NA	CASSQGASGSQETQYF	TGCGCCAGCAGCCAAGGAGCTAGCGGATCACAAGAGACCCAGTACTTC
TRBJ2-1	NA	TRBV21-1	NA	CASSKKDSMRYNEQFF	TGTGCCAGCAGCAAAAAAGACAGTATGAGGTACAATGAGCAGTTCTTC
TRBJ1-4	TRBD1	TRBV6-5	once	CASGTGATNEKLFF	TGTGCCAGCGGGACAGGAGCAACTAATGAAAAACTGTTTTTT
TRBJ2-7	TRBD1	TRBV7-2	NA	CASSTGTGYYEQYF	TGTGCCAGCAGCACAGGGACAGGGTACTACGAGCAGTACTTC
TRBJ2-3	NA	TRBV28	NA	CASSYTTVTDTQYF	TGTGCCAGCAGTTACACGACAGTCACAGATACGCAGTATTTT
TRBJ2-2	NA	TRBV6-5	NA	CASTDHGGVTGELFF	TGTGCCAGCACCGACCACGGAGGGGTCACCGGGGAGCTGTTTTTT
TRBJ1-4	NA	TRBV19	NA	CASTRGSSNEKLFF	TGTGCCAGTACTCGAGGGTCCTCTAATGAAAAACTGTTTTTT
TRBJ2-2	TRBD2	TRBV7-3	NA	CASSELALGELFF	TGTGCCAGCAGCGAACTAGCGCTTGGGGAGCTGTTTTTT
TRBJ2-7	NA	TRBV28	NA	CASSFVNSYEQYF	TGTGCCAGCAGTTTCGTTAACTCCTACGAGCAGTACTTC
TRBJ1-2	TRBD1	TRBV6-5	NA	CASWTGTNYGYTF	TGTGCCAGCTGGACAGGGACTAACTATGGCTACACCTTC
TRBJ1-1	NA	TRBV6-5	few	CASSYERLNTEAFF	TGTGCCAGCAGCTACGAGAGATTGAACACTGAAGCTTTCTTT
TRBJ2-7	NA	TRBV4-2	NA	CASSQYASSYEQYF	TGTGCCAGCAGCCAATACGCCAGCTCCTACGAGCAGTACTTC
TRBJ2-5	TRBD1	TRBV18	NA	CASSRGTGGSETQYF	TGTGCCAGCTCACGAGGGACAGGGGGATCGGAGACCCAGTACTTC
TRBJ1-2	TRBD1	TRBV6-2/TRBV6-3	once	CASSYFTGGNDGYTF	TGTGCCAGCAGTTATTTCACAGGGGGAAATGATGGCTACACCTTC
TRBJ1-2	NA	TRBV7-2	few	CASSYTYGYTF	TGTGCCAGCAGCTATACTTATGGCTACACCTTC
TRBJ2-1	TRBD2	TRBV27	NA	CASSFGSGSPNEQFF	TGTGCCAGCAGTTTTGGTAGCGGGAGCCCAAATGAGCAGTTCTTC